This T cell receptor (beta chain) was obtained from a study of blood T cell repertoires in COVID-19. Profiled with immunoSEQ multiplex PCR; TCRdb holds only in-frame clones, not every one. The table has 80,000 to 100,000 clones, about 87% seen once. Germline-derived CDR1 and CDR2 are LGHDT and YNNKEL (reference sequence). Trimming removed 5 bases from V and 0 bases from J, with 5 bases in between. The CDR3 totals 13 residues. Source material: peripheral blood. The sequence came from a human donor with COVID-19, enrolled during active disease. The donor label of this sample is uncertain. The genes are TRBV3-1 (or the pseudogene TRBV3-2) and TRBJ1-3, with a weak D call TRBD1 (5 bases). The chain's CDR3 is CASSDSSGNTIYF. The CDR3 DNA is TGTGCCAGCAGCGACAGCTCTGGAAACACCATATATTTT.